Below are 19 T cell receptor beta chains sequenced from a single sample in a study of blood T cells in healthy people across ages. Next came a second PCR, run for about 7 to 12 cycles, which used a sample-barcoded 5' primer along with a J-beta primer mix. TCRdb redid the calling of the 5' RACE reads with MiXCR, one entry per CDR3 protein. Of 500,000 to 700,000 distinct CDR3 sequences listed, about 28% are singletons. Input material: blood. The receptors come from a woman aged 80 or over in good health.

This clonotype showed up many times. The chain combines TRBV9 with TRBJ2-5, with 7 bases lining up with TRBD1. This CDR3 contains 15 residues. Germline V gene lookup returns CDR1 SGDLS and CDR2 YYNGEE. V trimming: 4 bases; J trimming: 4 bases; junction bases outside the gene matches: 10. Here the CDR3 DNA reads TGTGCCAGCAGCCCCCGTCACGGACAGGTAGAGACCCAGTACTTC. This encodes CASSPRHGQVETQYF.

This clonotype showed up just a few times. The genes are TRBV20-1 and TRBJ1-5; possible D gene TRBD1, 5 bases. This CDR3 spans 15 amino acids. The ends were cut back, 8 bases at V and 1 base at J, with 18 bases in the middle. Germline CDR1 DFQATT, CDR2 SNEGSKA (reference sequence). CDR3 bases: TGCAGTTCCGTCGCCGGGGCAGGGAGCAATCAGCCCCAGCATTTT. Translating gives CSSVAGAGSNQPQHF.

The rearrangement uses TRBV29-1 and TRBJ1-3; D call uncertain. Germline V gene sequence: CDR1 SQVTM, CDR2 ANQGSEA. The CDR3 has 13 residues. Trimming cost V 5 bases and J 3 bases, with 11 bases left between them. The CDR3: CSVRWVDGNTIYF. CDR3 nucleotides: TGCAGCGTTCGGTGGGTAGATGGAAACACCATATATTTT.

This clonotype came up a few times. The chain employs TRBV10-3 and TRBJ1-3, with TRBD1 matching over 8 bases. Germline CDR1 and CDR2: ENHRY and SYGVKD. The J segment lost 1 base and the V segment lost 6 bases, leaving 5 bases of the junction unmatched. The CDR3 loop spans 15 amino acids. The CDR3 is CAISPRGLSGNTIYF. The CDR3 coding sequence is TGTGCCATCAGCCCCAGGGGGCTATCTGGAAACACCATATATTTT.

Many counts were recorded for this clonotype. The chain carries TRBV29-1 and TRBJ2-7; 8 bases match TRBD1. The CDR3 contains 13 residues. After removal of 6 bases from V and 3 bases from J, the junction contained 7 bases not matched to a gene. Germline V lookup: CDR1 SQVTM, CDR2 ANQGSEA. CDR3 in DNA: TGCAGCGTGACAACAGGGGGAGGCTACGAGCAGTACTTC. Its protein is CSVTTGGGYEQYF.

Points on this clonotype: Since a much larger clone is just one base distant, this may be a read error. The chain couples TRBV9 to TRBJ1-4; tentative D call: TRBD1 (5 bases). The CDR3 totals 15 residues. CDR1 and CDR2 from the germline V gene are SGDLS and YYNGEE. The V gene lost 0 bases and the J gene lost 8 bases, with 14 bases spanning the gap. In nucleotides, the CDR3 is TGTGCCAGCAGCGTAGGGCAGGGAGTAAGAGAAAAACTGTTTTTT. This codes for CASSVGQGVREKLFF.

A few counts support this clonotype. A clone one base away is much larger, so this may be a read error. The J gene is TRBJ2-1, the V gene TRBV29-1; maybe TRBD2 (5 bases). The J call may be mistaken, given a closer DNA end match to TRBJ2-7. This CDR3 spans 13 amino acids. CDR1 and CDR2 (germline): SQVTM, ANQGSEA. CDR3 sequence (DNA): TGCAGCCCCGCGGGCGGCTCCTACAATGAGCAGTACTTC. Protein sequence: CSPAGGSYNEQYF.

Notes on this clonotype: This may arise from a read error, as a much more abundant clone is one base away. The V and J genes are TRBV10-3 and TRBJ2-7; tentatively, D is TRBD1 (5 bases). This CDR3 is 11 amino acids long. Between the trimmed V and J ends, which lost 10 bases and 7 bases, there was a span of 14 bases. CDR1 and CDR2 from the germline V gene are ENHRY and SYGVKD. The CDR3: CATFGANEQYF. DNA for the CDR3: TGTGCCACTTTTGGGGCGAATGAGCAGTACTTC.

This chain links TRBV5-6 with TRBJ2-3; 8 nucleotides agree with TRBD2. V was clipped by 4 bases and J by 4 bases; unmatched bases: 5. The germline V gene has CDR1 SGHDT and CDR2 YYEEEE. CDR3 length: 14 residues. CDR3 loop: CASSGGLAADTQYF. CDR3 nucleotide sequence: TGTGCCAGCAGCGGAGGACTAGCTGCAGATACGCAGTATTTT.

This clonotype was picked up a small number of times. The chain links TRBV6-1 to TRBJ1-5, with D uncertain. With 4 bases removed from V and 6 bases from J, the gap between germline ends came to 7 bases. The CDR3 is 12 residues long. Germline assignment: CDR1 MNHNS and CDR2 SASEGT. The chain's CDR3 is CASSAPGQPQHF. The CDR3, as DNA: TGTGCCAGCAGTGCCCCGGGTCAGCCCCAGCATTTT.

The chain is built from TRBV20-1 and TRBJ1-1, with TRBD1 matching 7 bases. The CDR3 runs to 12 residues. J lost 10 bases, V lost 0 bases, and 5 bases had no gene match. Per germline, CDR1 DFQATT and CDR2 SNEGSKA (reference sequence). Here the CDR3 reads CSARDTGERAFF. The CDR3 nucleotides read TGCAGTGCTAGAGATACAGGGGAAAGAGCTTTCTTT.

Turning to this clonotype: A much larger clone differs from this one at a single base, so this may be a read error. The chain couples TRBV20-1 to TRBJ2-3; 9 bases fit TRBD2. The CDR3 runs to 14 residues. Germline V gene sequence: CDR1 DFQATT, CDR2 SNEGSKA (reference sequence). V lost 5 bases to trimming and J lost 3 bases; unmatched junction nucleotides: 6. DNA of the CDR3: TGCAGTGCTGGAGCGGGGGGCCTTACAGATACGCAGTATTTT. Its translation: CSAGAGGLTDTQYF.

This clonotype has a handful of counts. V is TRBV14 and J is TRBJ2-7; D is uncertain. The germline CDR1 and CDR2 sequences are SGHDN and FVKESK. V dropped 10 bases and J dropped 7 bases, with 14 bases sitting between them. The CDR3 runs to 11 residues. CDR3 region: CATSMGVEQYF. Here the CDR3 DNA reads TGTGCCACCTCCATGGGCGTGGAGCAGTACTTC.

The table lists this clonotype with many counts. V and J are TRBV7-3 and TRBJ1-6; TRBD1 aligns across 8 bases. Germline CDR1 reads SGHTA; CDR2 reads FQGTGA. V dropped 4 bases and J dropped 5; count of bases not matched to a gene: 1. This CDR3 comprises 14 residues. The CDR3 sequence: CASSSTGDNSPLHF. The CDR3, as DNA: TGTGCCAGCAGCTCGACAGGGGATAATTCACCCCTCCACTTT.

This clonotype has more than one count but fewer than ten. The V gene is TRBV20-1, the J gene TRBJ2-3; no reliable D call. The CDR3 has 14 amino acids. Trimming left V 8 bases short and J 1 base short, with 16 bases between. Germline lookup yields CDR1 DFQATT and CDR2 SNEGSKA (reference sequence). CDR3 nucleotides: TGCAGTTCTATCCGGGTGGACGGCACAGATACGCAGTATTTT. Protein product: CSSIRVDGTDTQYF.

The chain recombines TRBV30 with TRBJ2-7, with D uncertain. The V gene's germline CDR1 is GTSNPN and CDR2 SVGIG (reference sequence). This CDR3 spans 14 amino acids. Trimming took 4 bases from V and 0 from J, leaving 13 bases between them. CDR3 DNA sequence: TGTGCCTGGAAGAAGGGTCCGAGCTCCTACGAGCAGTACTTC. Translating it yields CAWKKGPSSYEQYF.

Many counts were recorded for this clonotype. In nucleotides, the CDR3 is TGCAGCGCAGAGACAGGGTTGGGCACTGAAGCTTTCTTT. Translating it yields CSAETGLGTEAFF. J is TRBJ1-1 and V is TRBV29-1, with 7 positions matching TRBD1. V shed 7 bases, J shed 4 bases, and the junction held 9 bases outside the gene matches. Germline loops: CDR1 SQVTM, CDR2 ANQGSEA. The CDR3 extends over 13 amino acids. The full variable domain, rest sourced from reference TRBV29-1 and TRBJ1-1, is SAVISQKPSRDICQRGTSLTIQCQVDSQVTMMFWYRQQPGQSLTLIATANQGSEATYESGFVIDKFPISRPNLTFSTLTVSNMSPEDSSIYLCSAETGLGTEAFFGQGTRLTVV.

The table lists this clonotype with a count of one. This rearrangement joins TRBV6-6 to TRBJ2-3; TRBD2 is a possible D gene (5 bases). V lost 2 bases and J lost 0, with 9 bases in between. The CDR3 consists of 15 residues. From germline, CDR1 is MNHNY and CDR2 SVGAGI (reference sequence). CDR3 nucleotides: TGTGCCAGCAGTTACCTGCGGGTTAGCACAGATACGCAGTATTTT. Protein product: CASSYLRVSTDTQYF.

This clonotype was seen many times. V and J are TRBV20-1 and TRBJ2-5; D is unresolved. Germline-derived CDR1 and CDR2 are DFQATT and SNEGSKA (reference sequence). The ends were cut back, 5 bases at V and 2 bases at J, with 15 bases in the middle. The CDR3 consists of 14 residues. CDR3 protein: CSAPKRSGQETQYF. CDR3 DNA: TGCAGTGCTCCGAAACGCTCTGGACAAGAGACCCAGTACTTC.